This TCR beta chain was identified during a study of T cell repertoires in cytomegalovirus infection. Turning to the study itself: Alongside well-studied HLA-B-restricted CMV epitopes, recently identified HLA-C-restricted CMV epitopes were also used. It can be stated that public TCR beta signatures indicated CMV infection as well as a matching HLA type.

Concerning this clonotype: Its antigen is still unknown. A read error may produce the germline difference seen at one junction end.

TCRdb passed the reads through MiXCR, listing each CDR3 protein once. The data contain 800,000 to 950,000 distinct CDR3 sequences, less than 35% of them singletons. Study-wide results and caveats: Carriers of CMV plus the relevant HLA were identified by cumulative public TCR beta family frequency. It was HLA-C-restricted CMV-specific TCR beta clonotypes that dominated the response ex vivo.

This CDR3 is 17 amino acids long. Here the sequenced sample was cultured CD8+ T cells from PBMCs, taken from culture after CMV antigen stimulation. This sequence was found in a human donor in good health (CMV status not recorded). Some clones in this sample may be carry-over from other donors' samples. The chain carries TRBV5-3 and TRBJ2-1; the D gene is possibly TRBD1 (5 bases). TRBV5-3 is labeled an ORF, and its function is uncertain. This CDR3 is CASSLAVPPKQGWEQFF. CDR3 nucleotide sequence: TGTGCCAGCAGCTTGGCAGTTCCCCCGAAGCAGGGATGGGAGCAGTTCTTC.